This passage covers 23 T cell receptor beta chains from one sample sequenced in a study of molecular identifiers for immune sequencing clone quantification. From the PCR reads, TCRdb called clonotypes with MiXCR, one entry per CDR3 protein. The data contain some 580,000 distinct CDR3 sequences, 25% of them seen just once; the ten biggest clones take up around 0.78%. Sequencing was performed on naive CD8+ T cells from blood, with Jurkat cell RNA spiked in. This sample's subset: FACS-sorted CD8+CD4-CCR7+CD45RA+ naive T cells. Source of these receptors: a human donor in good health. Some libraries in this study had Jurkat cell RNA spiked in.

This clonotype was picked up many times. The rearrangement links TRBV4-1 to TRBJ1-4; possible D gene TRBD1, 6 bases. The CDR3 has 15 amino acids. The germline V gene has CDR1 MGHRA and CDR2 YSYEKL. V was trimmed by 0 bases and J by 8 bases, leaving 13 bases between them. The CDR3 nucleotides read TGCGCCAGCAGCCAAGATGAGGGAGGGGGAGAAAAACTGTTTTTT. Residues: CASSQDEGGGEKLFF.

This clonotype was recorded a few times. The V call is TRBV6-5, the J call TRBJ2-3; perhaps TRBD1 as D (6 bases). V dropped 6 bases and J dropped 8 bases, with 21 bases sitting between them. The CDR3 sequence is 15 residues long. Germline CDR1 reads MNHEY; CDR2 reads SVGAGI. CDR3 in amino acids: CASSPIGGSGATQYF. As DNA, the CDR3 is TGTGCCAGCAGCCCTATAGGGGGATCTGGAGCTACGCAGTATTTT.

A remark on this clonotype: Compared with germline, one end of the junction differs, possibly owing to a read error. The gene calls are TRBV5-3 and TRBJ2-7; no clear D. TRBV5-3 is classed as an ORF, of uncertain function. The CDR3 has 12 residues. CDR3 residues: CASSLGVHEQYF. The CDR3 DNA reads as TGTGCCAGCAGCTTGGGCGTCCACGAGCAGTACTTC.

The chain links TRBV27 to TRBJ2-7; TRBD1 is a possible D gene (6 bases). CDR1 and CDR2 from the germline V gene are MNHEY and SMNVEV (reference sequence). The CDR3 loop spans 15 amino acids. Trimming removed 0 bases from V and 2 bases from J, with 11 bases in between. CDR3 region: CASSLSWDTPYEQYF. The CDR3 nucleotides read TGTGCCAGCAGTTTATCCTGGGACACTCCCTACGAGCAGTACTTC.

The chain couples TRBV7-9 to TRBJ1-6, with D hard to call. The CDR3 contains 13 residues. Germline lookup yields CDR1 SEHNR and CDR2 FQNEAQ (reference sequence). Trimming took 1 base from V and 9 from J, leaving 7 bases between them. For the CDR3, the DNA is TGTGCCAGCAGCTTAGACAAGGCTTCACCCCTCCACTTT. Protein: CASSLDKASPLHF.

This clonotype was detected once. This chain connects TRBV28 to TRBJ1-2; D not resolved. This CDR3 contains 15 residues. Per the germline V gene, CDR1 is MDHEN and CDR2 is SYDVKM. V was trimmed by 2 bases and J by 2 bases, leaving 12 bases between them. The CDR3 bases are TGTGCCAGCAGTTTACTTCCCGGAGCCAACTATGGCTACACCTTC. Its protein product is CASSLLPGANYGYTF.

This clonotype was seen ten or more times. The rearrangement uses TRBV27 and TRBJ1-5; D perhaps matches TRBD1 (6 bases). Trimming pared 3 bases from V and 1 base from J, leaving 7 bases between. Per the germline V gene, CDR1 is MNHEY and CDR2 is SMNVEV (reference sequence). CDR3 length equals 14 residues. CDR3 DNA sequence: TGTGCCAGCAGTTTCCAGGGGAGCAATCAGCCCCAGCATTTT. Protein product: CASSFQGSNQPQHF.

This clonotype was recorded many times. This chain joins TRBV27 and TRBJ2-7, with 7 bases identical to TRBD2. The V and J ends lost 5 bases and 3 bases, in that order; junction bases with no gene match: 7. The CDR3 covers 14 residues. Germline loops: CDR1 MNHEY, CDR2 SMNVEV (reference sequence). The DNA for the CDR3 is TGTGCCAGCAGTCCGGAGCGGGACGGCTACGAGCAGTACTTC. It codes for CASSPERDGYEQYF.

The rearrangement links TRBV4-1 to TRBJ2-3; 7 nucleotides match TRBD1. The germline gives CDR1 MGHRA, CDR2 YSYEKL. Germline trimming cut 4 bases from V and 1 base from J; bases unmatched to any gene: 8. The CDR3 runs 16 residues. In DNA, the CDR3 is TGCGCCAGCAGCCTACCCGACAGGGATCGCACAGATACGCAGTATTTT. Its translation: CASSLPDRDRTDTQYF.

In its sample, this clonotype was seen a few times. V gene TRBV7-9 combines with J gene TRBJ2-1; D is possibly TRBD1 (5 bases). Trimming removed 5 bases at V and 7 bases at J, with 18 bases between. The CDR3 extends over 15 amino acids. Germline values: CDR1 SEHNR, CDR2 FQNEAQ (reference sequence). As DNA, the CDR3 is TGTGCCAGCAGCGGTTCGGCAGGGAACGCGAATGAGCAGTTCTTC. As protein: CASSGSAGNANEQFF.

For this clonotype: The junction differs from germline at one of its ends, possibly a read error. The chain couples TRBV5-3 to TRBJ2-1, with 7 bases aligning to TRBD2. TRBV5-3 is flagged as an ORF with uncertain function. The CDR3 totals 15 residues. CDR3 nucleotide sequence: TGTGCCAGCAGCTTGGGCCTGTCGGGGGGTAATGGGCAGTTCTTC. This codes for CASSLGLSGGNGQFF.

Many counts were recorded for this clonotype. This chain connects TRBV20-1 to TRBJ2-3, with D possibly being TRBD1 or TRBD2 (6 bases each). The CDR3 spans 19 residues. Germline V gives CDR1 DFQATT, CDR2 SNEGSKA (reference sequence). Between the trimmed V and J ends, which lost 0 bases and 0 bases, there was a span of 22 bases. The CDR3 DNA is TGCAGTGCTAGAGATTTTTTGGGTGGGGGGCAGACTAGCACAGATACGCAGTATTTT. Translation: CSARDFLGGGQTSTDTQYF.

This clonotype has ten or more counts. This chain uses TRBV14 with TRBJ1-4, with D possibly TRBD1 on 5 matching bases. Germline CDR1 SGHDN, CDR2 FVKESK. The CDR3 contains 16 residues. Trimming cost V 1 base and J 6 bases, with 15 bases left between them. The CDR3 nucleotides read TGTGCCAGCAGCCAAGTCCCCGAAGGGGCCTATGAAAAACTGTTTTTT. As protein: CASSQVPEGAYEKLFF. The entire variable domain, with the rest obtained from reference TRBV14 and TRBJ1-4, is as follows: EAGVTQFPSHSVIEKGQTVTLRCDPISGHDNLYWYRRVMGKEIKFLLHFVKESKQDESGMPNNRFLAERTGGTYSTLKVQPAELEDSGVYFCASSQVPEGAYEKLFFGSGTQLSVL.

This clonotype was picked up a small number of times. CDR3 sequence (DNA): TGTGCCACCAAATTGGGGGTTTATAATTCACCCCTCCACTTT. This sequence encodes CATKLGVYNSPLHF. The chain is built from TRBV27 and TRBJ1-6; maybe TRBD1 (5 bases). The V gene's germline CDR1 is MNHEY and CDR2 SMNVEV (reference sequence). Deletions cut 10 bases from V and 4 bases from J, with 14 bases between. The CDR3 is made up of 14 amino acids.

This clonotype has a count of ten or more. This sequence joins TRBV11-2 and TRBJ1-1; the D is unclear. The CDR3 runs 14 residues. CDR1 and CDR2 (germline): SGHAT, FQNNGV. V lost 0 bases and J 4 bases, leaving 9 bases between the germline ends. CDR3 in amino acids: CASSLDPGGTEAFF. Here the CDR3 DNA reads TGTGCCAGCAGCTTAGATCCCGGTGGCACTGAAGCTTTCTTT.

This clonotype was detected a few times. The J gene is TRBJ2-7, the V gene TRBV19; D is unclear. V was pared by 5 bases and J by 3 bases, with 11 bases between. Per germline, CDR1 LNHDA and CDR2 SQIVND (reference sequence). The CDR3 is 13 amino acids. The CDR3 is CASSPGACYEQYF. DNA of the CDR3: TGTGCCAGTAGTCCCGGAGCCTGCTACGAGCAGTACTTC.

A word on this clonotype: Given a much more abundant clone one base away, this may be a read error. This chain joins TRBV27 and TRBJ2-3, with TRBD2 matching over 11 bases. The CDR3 is 15 residues long. Germline V gene lookup returns CDR1 MNHEY and CDR2 SMNVEV (reference sequence). The CDR3 protein is CASTIAGGPPDPQYF. CDR3 nucleotides: TGTGCCAGCACCATAGCGGGAGGGCCCCCAGATCCGCAGTATTTT.

Of note for this clonotype: A read error may be the cause here, since a much bigger clone is one base away. Without the conserved terminal phenylalanine or tryptophan, this CDR3 likely stems from a read error. V and J are TRBV4-1 and TRBJ1-2; D gene uncertain. The V end lost 0 bases, the J end lost 8 bases, and 16 bases lay between the germline ends. Germline CDR1 reads MGHRA; CDR2 reads YSYEKL. The CDR3 has 15 residues. CDR3 residues: CASSQDGPNPLGYTL. CDR3 bases: TGCGCCAGCAGCCAAGACGGACCTAACCCTCTCGGCTACACCCTC.

At least ten counts were recorded for this clonotype. The chain employs TRBV5-8 and TRBJ2-5, with no clear D. The ends were cut back, 0 bases at V and 5 bases at J, with 5 bases in the middle. Germline lookup yields CDR1 SGHTS and CDR2 YDEGEE. CDR3 length equals 12 residues. The CDR3 here is CASSLDMETQYF. CDR3 DNA: TGTGCCAGCAGCTTGGACATGGAGACCCAGTACTTC. Supplemented by reference TRBV5-8 and TRBJ2-5, the full variable domain reads EAGVTQSPTHLIKTRGQQATLRCSPISGHTSVYWYQQALGLGLQFLLWYDEGEERNRGNFPPRFSGRQFPNYSSELNVNALELEDSALYLCASSLDMETQYFGPGTRLLVL.

This clonotype was seen repeatedly, ten times or more. The V gene is TRBV27, the J gene TRBJ2-5; D is perhaps TRBD1 or TRBD2 (5 bases each). Germline CDR1 is MNHEY and CDR2 is SMNVEV (reference sequence). The CDR3 extends over 14 amino acids. With 1 base removed from V and 2 bases from J, the gap between germline ends came to 8 bases. In DNA form, the CDR3 reads TGTGCCAGCAGTTTATGGGGGTATCAAGAGACCCAGTACTTC. It translates to CASSLWGYQETQYF.

The rearrangement joins TRBV6-2 or TRBV6-3 to TRBJ2-3, with TRBD1 matching over 10 bases. This CDR3 is 15 amino acids long. Germline V lookup: CDR1 MNHEY, CDR2 SVGEGT. The ends lost 6 bases at V and 2 bases at J; junction bases unmatched: 5. The CDR3 loop reads CASRQGTGVTDTQYF. CDR3 bases: TGTGCCAGCAGACAAGGGACAGGGGTCACAGATACGCAGTATTTT.

As for this clonotype: A much larger clone lies a single base off, so this may be a read error. The chain combines TRBV24-1 with TRBJ2-1, with TRBD2 matching over 13 bases. V gave up 9 bases and J gave up 9 bases; unmatched junction bases: 7. Per the germline V gene, CDR1 is KGHDR and CDR2 is SFDVKD. The CDR3 runs to 14 residues. The CDR3 reads CATSGTSGTCEQFF. The CDR3 DNA sequence: TGTGCCACCTCCGGGACTAGCGGGACGTGTGAGCAGTTCTTC.

The chain couples TRBV24-1 to TRBJ2-1, with 7 nucleotides matching TRBD2. Per germline, CDR1 KGHDR and CDR2 SFDVKD. The CDR3 totals 11 residues. V trimming: 10 bases; J trimming: 10 bases; junction bases outside the gene matches: 6. In DNA, the CDR3 is TGTGCCACGGGAGAGGGAGGGGAGCAGTTCTTC. It is translated as CATGEGGEQFF.